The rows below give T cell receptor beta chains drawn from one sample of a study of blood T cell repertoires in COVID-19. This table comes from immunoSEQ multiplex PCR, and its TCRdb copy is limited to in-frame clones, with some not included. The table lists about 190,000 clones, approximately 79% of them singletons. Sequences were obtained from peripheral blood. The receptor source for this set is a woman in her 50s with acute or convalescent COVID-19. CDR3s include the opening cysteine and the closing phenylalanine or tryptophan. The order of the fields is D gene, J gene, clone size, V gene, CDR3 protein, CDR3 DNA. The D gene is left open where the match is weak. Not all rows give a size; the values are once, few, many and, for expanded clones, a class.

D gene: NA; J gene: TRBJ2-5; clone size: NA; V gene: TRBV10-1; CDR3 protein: CASRGGRWETQYF; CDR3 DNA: TGCGCCAGCCGAGGAGGGAGGTGGGAGACCCAGTACTTC
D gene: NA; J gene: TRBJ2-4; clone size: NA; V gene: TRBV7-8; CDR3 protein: CASSSGGAKNIQYF; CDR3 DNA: TGTGCCAGCAGCTCCGGGGGAGCCAAAAACATTCAGTACTTC
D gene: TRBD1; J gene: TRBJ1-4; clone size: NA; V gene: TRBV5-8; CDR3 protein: CASSPGTGREKLFF; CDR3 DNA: TGTGCCAGCAGCCCCGGGACAGGGCGCGAAAAACTGTTTTTT
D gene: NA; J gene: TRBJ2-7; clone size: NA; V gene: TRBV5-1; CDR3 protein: CASSLMAGVSHEQYF; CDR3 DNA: TGCGCCAGCAGCTTGATGGCAGGGGTTTCCCACGAGCAGTACTTC
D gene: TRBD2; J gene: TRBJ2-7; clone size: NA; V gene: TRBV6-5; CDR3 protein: CASSRDYTLYEQYF; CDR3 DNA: TGTGCCAGCAGCCGGGACTACACCCTCTACGAGCAGTACTTC
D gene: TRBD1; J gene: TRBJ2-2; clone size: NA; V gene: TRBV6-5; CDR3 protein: CASKGQGESGELFF; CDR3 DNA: TGTGCCAGCAAGGGACAGGGGGAATCCGGGGAGCTGTTTTTT
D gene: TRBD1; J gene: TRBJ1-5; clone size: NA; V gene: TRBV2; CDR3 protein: CASSAGTGGTQPQHF; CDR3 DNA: TGTGCCAGCAGTGCCGGGACAGGGGGCACGCAGCCCCAGCATTTT
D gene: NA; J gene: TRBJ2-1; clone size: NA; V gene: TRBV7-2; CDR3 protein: CASSRPSLLLSEQFF; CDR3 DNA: TGTGCCAGCAGCCGTCCATCACTACTCTTATCCGAGCAGTTCTTC
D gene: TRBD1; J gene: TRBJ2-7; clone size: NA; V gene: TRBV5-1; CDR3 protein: CASSSDRGLKKQYF; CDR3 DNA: TGCGCCAGCAGCTCCGACAGGGGGCTTAAGAAGCAGTACTTC
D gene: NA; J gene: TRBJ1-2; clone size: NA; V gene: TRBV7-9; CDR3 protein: CASSLGHQGRLSNYGYTF; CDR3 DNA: TGTGCCAGCAGCTTAGGTCACCAGGGGCGGCTCTCTAACTATGGCTACACCTTC
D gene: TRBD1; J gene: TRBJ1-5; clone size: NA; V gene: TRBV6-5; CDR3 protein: CASSSGTGLSNQPQHF; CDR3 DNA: TGTGCCAGCAGTTCCGGGACAGGGCTCAGCAATCAGCCCCAGCATTTT
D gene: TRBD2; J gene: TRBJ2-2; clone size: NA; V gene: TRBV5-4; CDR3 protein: CASSPSGGTLTGELFF; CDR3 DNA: TGTGCCAGCAGCCCTAGCGGGGGGACCCTCACCGGGGAGCTGTTTTTT
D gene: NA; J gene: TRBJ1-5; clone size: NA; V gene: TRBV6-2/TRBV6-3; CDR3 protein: CASSYSSKPNQPQHF; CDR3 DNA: TGTGCCAGCAGTTACTCGAGCAAGCCTAATCAGCCCCAGCATTTT
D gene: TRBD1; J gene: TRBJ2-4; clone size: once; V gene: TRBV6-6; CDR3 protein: CASSPGTGKNIQYF; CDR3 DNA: TGTGCCAGCAGTCCCGGGACAGGCAAAAACATTCAGTACTTC
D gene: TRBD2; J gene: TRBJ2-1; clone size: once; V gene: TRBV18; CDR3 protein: CASCPQGLAILSSYNEQFF; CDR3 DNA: TGTGCCAGCTGCCCCCAGGGACTAGCTATTTTAAGCTCCTACAATGAGCAGTTCTTC
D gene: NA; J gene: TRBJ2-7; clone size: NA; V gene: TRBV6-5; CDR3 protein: CASSSRYEQYF; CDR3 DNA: TGTGCCAGCAGCTCCCGTTACGAGCAGTACTTC
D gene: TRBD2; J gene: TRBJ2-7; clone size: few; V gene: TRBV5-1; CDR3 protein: CASSSASGGLSYEQYF; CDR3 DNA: TGCGCCAGCAGCTCAGCTAGCGGGGGGCTTTCGTACGAGCAGTACTTC
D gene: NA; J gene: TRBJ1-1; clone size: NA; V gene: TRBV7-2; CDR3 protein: CASSLDSGNTEAFF; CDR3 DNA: TGTGCCAGCAGCTTAGATTCAGGGAACACTGAAGCTTTCTTT
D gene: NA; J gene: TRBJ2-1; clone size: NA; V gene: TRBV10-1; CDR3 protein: CASSDGGSYNEQFF; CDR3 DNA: TGCGCCAGCAGTGACGGGGGATCCTACAATGAGCAGTTCTTC
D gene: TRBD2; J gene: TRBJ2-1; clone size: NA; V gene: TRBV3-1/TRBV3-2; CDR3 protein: CASSHHPLAGGPGEQFF; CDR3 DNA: TGTGCCAGCAGCCACCACCCACTAGCGGGAGGGCCAGGTGAGCAGTTCTTC
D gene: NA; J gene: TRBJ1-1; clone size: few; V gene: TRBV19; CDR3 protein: CATQLHGNTEAFF; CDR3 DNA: TGTGCCACCCAACTTCACGGGAACACTGAAGCTTTCTTT
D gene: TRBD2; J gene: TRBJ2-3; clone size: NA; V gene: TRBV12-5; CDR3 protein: CASGRGLAGETDTQYF; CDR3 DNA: TGTGCTAGTGGACGGGGACTAGCGGGAGAAACTGATACGCAGTATTTT
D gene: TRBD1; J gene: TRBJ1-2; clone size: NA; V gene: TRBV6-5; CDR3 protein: CASMDRPYGYTF; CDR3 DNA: TGTGCCAGCATGGACAGGCCCTATGGCTACACCTTC
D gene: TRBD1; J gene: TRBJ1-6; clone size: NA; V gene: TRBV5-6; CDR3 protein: CASSLDQGDNSPLHF; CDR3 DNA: TGTGCCAGCAGCTTGGATCAGGGGGATAATTCACCCCTCCACTTT